Below, 30 T cell receptor beta chains from the same sample are listed, as sequenced in a study of CD8 T cells in Susac syndrome. Random hexamers primed reverse transcription of roughly 0.5 to 1 ug RNA. MiXCR was run by TCRdb on the immunoSEQ multiplex PCR reads, yielding one entry per CDR3 protein. The sample has roughly 140,000 distinct CDR3 sequences, approximately 96% seen once. Sequencing used CD8+ T cells from PBMCs. Source of these receptors: a human donor with multiple sclerosis.

The V and J genes are TRBV27 and TRBJ2-1; perhaps D is TRBD1 or TRBD2 (5 bases each). The ends were cut back, 4 bases at V and 7 bases at J, with 14 bases in the middle. This CDR3 region has 14 residues. CDR1 is MNHEY, CDR2 SMNVEV, per germline (reference sequence). The CDR3, as DNA: TGTGCCAGCAGTTCCGGGACGGTGCTTAATGAGCAGTTCTTC. Translated, it gives CASSSGTVLNEQFF.

The DNA for the CDR3 is TGTGCCACCAGCCTACGGGAGTCCATCGAGCAGTACTTC. This encodes CATSLRESIEQYF. The chain employs TRBV15 and TRBJ2-7, with D tentatively TRBD2 (6 bases). Germline lookup yields CDR1 LNHNV and CDR2 YYDKDF (reference sequence). The V end was cut by 5 bases, the J end by 6 bases, with 14 bases between. This CDR3 is 13 amino acids long.

The chain links TRBV6-2 or TRBV6-3 to TRBJ2-5, with D possibly matching TRBD1 (5 bases). Germline loops: CDR1 MNHEY, CDR2 SVGEGT. The CDR3 is made up of 15 amino acids. V dropped 2 bases and J dropped 3 bases, with 13 bases sitting between them. CDR3 sequence: CASSYDSQPEETQYF. As DNA, the CDR3 is TGTGCCAGCAGTTACGACAGCCAACCGGAAGAGACCCAGTACTTC.

This chain uses TRBV25-1 with TRBJ1-1; D gene unclear. Germline V gene sequence: CDR1 MGHDK, CDR2 SYGVNS. The CDR3 has 16 residues. The V gene lost 2 bases and the J gene lost 7 bases, with 20 bases spanning the gap. CDR3 sequence: CASSERTNLKRDEAFF. The CDR3 DNA reads TGTGCCAGCAGTGAAAGGACCAATCTAAAACGGGATGAAGCTTTCTTT.

The chain employs TRBV6-5 and TRBJ1-5; D is unresolved. This CDR3 is built from 13 residues. Germline values: CDR1 MNHEY, CDR2 SVGAGI. Trimming pared 7 bases from V and 9 bases from J, leaving 16 bases between. The CDR3 reads CASKRVRAGPQHF. DNA of the CDR3: TGTGCCAGCAAAAGGGTCCGTGCCGGGCCCCAGCATTTT.

The chain carries TRBV9 and TRBJ2-3, with D tentatively TRBD1 or TRBD2 (5 bases each). Trimming cost V 4 bases and J 6 bases, with 12 bases left between them. This CDR3 has 13 residues. The germline V gene has CDR1 SGDLS and CDR2 YYNGEE. CDR3 in DNA: TGTGCCAGCAGCTTGGGGACGGTCGATACGCAGTATTTT. The encoded protein is CASSLGTVDTQYF.

This chain joins TRBV7-2 and TRBJ2-1; 8 positions agree with TRBD1. The germline gives CDR1 SGHTA, CDR2 FQGNSA. This CDR3 comprises 16 residues. The junction had 6 bases not matched to a gene; V was cut back by 1 base and J by 4 bases. The CDR3 DNA follows: TGTGCCAGCAGCTTAGTTGGGACAGGAGCGTACAATGAGCAGTTCTTC. Its translation: CASSLVGTGAYNEQFF.

The CDR3 sequence: CASSGTPKDTQYF. CDR3 sequence (DNA): TGTGCCAGCAGCGGGACTCCTAAGGATACGCAGTATTTT. The chain links TRBV9 to TRBJ2-3; the D gene is possibly TRBD2 (5 bases). The V end lost 3 bases, the J end lost 6 bases, and 11 bases lay between the germline ends. CDR3 length: 13 residues. Germline-derived CDR1 and CDR2 are SGDLS and YYNGEE.

In this sample, this clonotype turned up a few times. The V gene is TRBV21-1, the J gene TRBJ2-7; the listed D gene, TRBD1, was not tested against the DNA. TRBV21-1 constitutes a pseudogene. The CDR3 has 13 amino acids. The DNA for the CDR3 is TGTGCCAGCAGCCCCCTGAGCTCCTACGAGCAGTACTTC. Its protein is CASSPLSSYEQYF.

This chain uses TRBV4-1 with TRBJ2-1, with 11 bases identical to TRBD2. The V segment lost 1 base and the J segment 4 bases; nucleotides outside the gene matches: 6. The CDR3 totals 17 residues. The germline V gene encodes CDR1 MGHRA and CDR2 YSYEKL. DNA of the CDR3: TGCGCCAGCAGCCAAGTAGCGGGGGGGAACAATTACAATGAGCAGTTCTTC. It is translated as CASSQVAGGNNYNEQFF.

The chain has TRBV4-2 and TRBJ1-2; tentatively, D is TRBD1 (5 bases). Trimming shortened V by 0 bases and J by 3 bases, and 14 bases separated the two germline ends. The CDR3 is made up of 16 amino acids. Germline CDR1 reads LGHNA; CDR2 reads YNFKEQ. CDR3 bases: TGTGCCAGCAGCCAAGAGGAGGGAGAGGGGCACTATGGCTACACCTTC. This gives the protein CASSQEEGEGHYGYTF.

This chain joins TRBV7-6 and TRBJ2-1; 8 bases match TRBD1. V dropped 4 bases and J dropped 6; count of bases not matched to a gene: 5. The CDR3 contains 14 residues. CDR1 is SGHVS and CDR2 is FNYEAQ in the germline V gene. CDR3 bases: TGTGCCAGCAGCTCGAGGACAGGGTCCAATGAGCAGTTCTTC. Its protein is CASSSRTGSNEQFF.

The chain joins TRBV2 to TRBJ2-7, with D hard to call. Germline V gives CDR1 SNHLY, CDR2 FYNNEI. The V end lost 6 bases, the J end lost 2 bases, and 8 bases lay between the germline ends. The CDR3 runs to 12 residues. The CDR3 bases are TGTGCCAGCAGGTCGTCCACCTACGAGCAGTACTTC. The encoded protein is CASRSSTYEQYF.

The chain combines TRBV7-9 with TRBJ2-6; 8 bases are a match to TRBD2. With 3 bases clipped from V and 0 bases from J, the junction kept 4 bases outside the gene matches. Germline values: CDR1 SEHNR, CDR2 FQNEAQ (reference sequence). The CDR3 sequence is 17 residues long. The CDR3 reads CASSFPSGSSGANVLTF. CDR3 sequence (DNA): TGTGCCAGCAGCTTCCCCAGCGGGAGCTCTGGGGCCAACGTCCTGACTTTC. The complete variable domain, with remaining parts taken from reference TRBV7-9 and TRBJ2-6, reads DTGVSQNPRHKITKRGQNVTFRCDPISEHNRLYWYRQTLGQGPEFLTYFQNEAQLEKSRLLSDRFSAERPKGSFSTLEIQRTEQGDSAMYLCASSFPSGSSGANVLTFGAGSRLTVL.

This chain joins TRBV14 and TRBJ1-2; D is unresolved. Germline loops: CDR1 SGHDN, CDR2 FVKESK. This CDR3 is built from 14 residues. The V end was cut by 0 bases, the J end by 6 bases, with 11 bases between. CDR3 loop: CASSQEPRTDGYTF. The CDR3 DNA reads TGTGCCAGCAGCCAAGAACCCAGGACCGATGGCTACACCTTC. Together with reference TRBV14 and TRBJ1-2, the CDR3 gives the full variable domain: EAGVTQFPSHSVIEKGQTVTLRCDPISGHDNLYWYRRVMGKEIKFLLHFVKESKQDESGMPNNRFLAERTGGTYSTLKVQPAELEDSGVYFCASSQEPRTDGYTFGSGTRLTVV.

This sequence joins TRBV25-1 and TRBJ1-2; D gene unclear. Trimming took off 1 base at V and 6 bases at J, with 18 bases between the two ends. This CDR3 spans 16 amino acids. CDR1 is MGHDK, CDR2 SYGVNS, per germline. In DNA form, the CDR3 reads TGTGCCAGCAGTGAATCGCTCGGCGCCGGTAAAAATGGCTACACCTTC. Translating gives CASSESLGAGKNGYTF.

V is TRBV29-1 and J is TRBJ2-7; unclear D gene. The germline CDR1 and CDR2 sequences are SQVTM and ANQGSEA. The CDR3 sequence is 12 residues long. V lost 2 bases and J lost 3, with 8 bases in between. The CDR3 protein is CSVEMGNYEQYF. DNA of the CDR3: TGCAGCGTTGAAATGGGGAACTACGAGCAGTACTTC.

The J gene is TRBJ2-1, the V gene TRBV9; TRBD2 is a possible D gene (5 bases). Trimming took off 4 bases at V and 4 bases at J, with 12 bases between the two ends. The CDR3 extends over 14 amino acids. Germline CDR1 and CDR2: SGDLS and YYNGEE. DNA for the CDR3: TGTGCCAGCAGCCCCCGCTCGGGATACAATGAGCAGTTCTTC. It encodes CASSPRSGYNEQFF.

The chain joins TRBV12-3 or TRBV12-4 to TRBJ2-7; 8 positions match TRBD2. CDR3 size: 16 residues. The ends lost 2 bases at V and 4 bases at J; junction bases unmatched: 10. The CDR3 bases are TGTGCCAGCAGTTTAAGGGGAGCGGGGGCCGCTTACGAGCAGTACTTC. Translated, it gives CASSLRGAGAAYEQYF.

V usage is TRBV12-3 or TRBV12-4 and J usage is TRBJ2-5; D ambiguous. There are 12 residues in the CDR3. Trimming removed 7 bases at V and 1 base at J, with 7 bases between. CDR3 region: CASTLGQETQYF. The DNA for the CDR3 is TGTGCCAGCACCCTGGGCCAAGAGACCCAGTACTTC.

The rearrangement joins TRBV20-1 to TRBJ1-1, with no clear D. V dropped 4 bases and J dropped 3 bases, with 6 bases sitting between them. Germline V gene data show CDR1 as DFQATT and CDR2 as SNEGSKA (reference sequence). This CDR3 is built from 11 residues. The CDR3 nucleotides read TGCAGTGCTAAGGACTACACTGAAGCTTTCTTT. It specifies CSAKDYTEAFF.

The V gene is TRBV5-1, the J gene TRBJ2-7; no clear D gene. This CDR3 is 12 amino acids long. Per the germline V gene, CDR1 is SGHRS and CDR2 is YFSETQ. The V end lost 4 bases, the J end lost 2 bases, and 7 bases lay between the germline ends. The CDR3 here is CASSPDAYEQYF. Here the CDR3 DNA reads TGCGCCAGCAGCCCCGACGCCTACGAGCAGTACTTC.

This rearrangement joins TRBV6-1 to TRBJ2-2; TRBD1 might be the D (5 bases). The germline V gene encodes CDR1 MNHNS and CDR2 SASEGT. The V and J ends lost 3 bases and 3 bases respectively, with 5 bases between them. The CDR3 loop spans 13 amino acids. The CDR3 loop is CASSETDTGELFF. The CDR3 coding sequence is TGTGCCAGCAGTGAGACAGACACCGGGGAGCTGTTTTTT.

The sample holds a few counts of this clonotype. The chain employs TRBV7-2 and TRBJ2-5, with D unclear. CDR1 SGHTA and CDR2 FQGNSA come from the germline V gene. V shed 0 bases and J shed 4 bases, with 6 bases lying between them. This CDR3 region has 13 residues. CDR3 bases: TGTGCCAGCAGCTTAGCGAGGTCAGAGACCCAGTACTTC. Its protein is CASSLARSETQYF.

The V and J genes are TRBV29-1 and TRBJ2-6; TRBD1 aligns across 9 bases. Germline loops: CDR1 SQVTM, CDR2 ANQGSEA. The CDR3 sequence is 20 residues long. The V gene end was trimmed by 0 bases and the J gene end by 2 bases; junction bases not matched to a gene: 14. The CDR3 region is CSVEERAPTGGPPGANVLTF. DNA for the CDR3: TGCAGCGTTGAAGAGAGGGCCCCGACAGGGGGACCCCCTGGGGCCAACGTCCTGACTTTC.

V gene TRBV3-1 combines with J gene TRBJ2-5; 7 nucleotides line up with TRBD2. With 3 bases clipped from V and 4 bases from J, the junction kept 8 bases outside the gene matches. Germline CDR1 LGHDT, CDR2 YNNKEL (reference sequence). There are 15 residues in the CDR3. CDR3 in DNA: TGTGCCAGCAGCCAGGGGCGGGGGTTGGGAGAGACCCAGTACTTC. The encoded protein is CASSQGRGLGETQYF.

The chain is built from TRBV13 and TRBJ2-5; 8 positions agree with TRBD1. Germline assignment: CDR1 PRHDT and CDR2 FYEKMQ (reference sequence). J was trimmed by 1 base and V by 4 bases; bases with no gene match: 2. This CDR3 has 14 amino acids. The DNA of the CDR3 is TGTGCCAGCAGCTCCGGACAGGGCCAAGAGACCCAGTACTTC. As protein: CASSSGQGQETQYF. Variable domain in full (rest from reference TRBV13 and TRBJ2-5): AAGVIQSPRHLIKEKRETATLKCYPIPRHDTVYWYQQGPGQDPQFLISFYEKMQSDKGSIPDRFSAQQFSDYHSELNMSSLELGDSALYFCASSSGQGQETQYFGPGTRLLVL.

The V gene is TRBV20-1, the J gene TRBJ2-7, with TRBD1 matching 11 bases. This CDR3 has 15 residues. CDR1 is DFQATT and CDR2 is SNEGSKA in the germline V gene (reference sequence). The ends lost 3 bases at V and 3 bases at J; junction bases unmatched: 7. Here the CDR3 DNA reads TGCAGTGCTAGTCTGGGACAGGGGGAAATCTACGAGCAGTACTTC. It translates to CSASLGQGEIYEQYF.

The J gene is TRBJ2-1, the V gene TRBV5-1; no definite D call. CDR3 length: 15 residues. Trimming removed 0 bases at V and 10 bases at J, with 17 bases between. From germline, CDR1 is SGHRS and CDR2 YFSETQ. CDR3 DNA: TGCGCCAGCAGCTTGGAGGTCGGCCCGGTCCCGGAGCAGTTCTTC. Amino acid sequence: CASSLEVGPVPEQFF. Looking up the rest from reference TRBV5-1 and TRBJ2-1 gives the full variable domain: KAGVTQTPRYLIKTRGQQVTLSCSPISGHRSVSWYQQTPGQGLQFLFEYFSETQRNKGNFPGRFSGRQFSNSRSEMNVSTLELGDSALYLCASSLEVGPVPEQFFGPGTRLTVL.

The chain is built from TRBV28 and TRBJ2-6; D is ambiguous. The CDR3 extends over 15 amino acids. V was shortened by 6 bases and J by 0 bases, with 9 bases between the two germline ends. Germline values: CDR1 MDHEN, CDR2 SYDVKM. CDR3 DNA sequence: TGTGCCAGCAGCGATCGGGCCTCTGGGGCCAACGTCCTGACTTTC. This translates into CASSDRASGANVLTF. The full variable domain, rest sourced from reference TRBV28 and TRBJ2-6, is DVKVTQSSRYLVKRTGEKVFLECVQDMDHENMFWYRQDPGLGLRLIYFSYDVKMKEKGDIPEGYSVSREKKERFSLILESASTNQTSMYLCASSDRASGANVLTFGAGSRLTVL.